The next 21 T cell receptor beta chains were all read from a single sample in a study of OX40 agonist ivuxolimab in advanced cancers. Receptor amplification or capture employed the immunoSEQ multiplex PCR assay. Not all clones reach the TCRdb copy of this immuneACCESS table, which keeps in-frame sequences only. Checked studies attribute under half of the gap to unresolved V genes and leave the rest unexplained. The sample includes about 100,000 clones, with approximately 90% observed a single time. The top ten clonotypes cover approximately 0.54% of the sample. Material: CD4+ or CD8+ T cells sorted from blood, obtained in a trial of the OX40 agonist ivuxolimab. The receptors were sampled from an adult with an advanced solid tumor such as melanoma, head and neck, liver or kidney cancer.

This clone was detected once. The chain links TRBV21-1 to TRBJ1-3; no check of the table's D call, TRBD1, against the DNA was made. TRBV21-1 is a pseudogene. This CDR3 has 15 residues. The CDR3 sequence is CASRLRQGSGNTIYF. CDR3 nucleotides: TGTGCCAGCAGGCTGAGACAGGGGTCTGGAAACACCATATATTTT.

This chain connects TRBV28 to TRBJ2-7, with D possibly matching TRBD2 (5 bases). Germline V gives CDR1 MDHEN, CDR2 SYDVKM. The CDR3 has 13 residues. V was clipped by 8 bases and J by 0 bases, with 11 bases between them. DNA for the CDR3: TGTGCCAGCTGGAGCGGTTCCTCCTACGAGCAGTACTTC. Translation gives CASWSGSSYEQYF.

The rearrangement links TRBV4-3 to TRBJ2-7; TRBD2 aligns across 9 bases. The CDR3 runs to 16 residues. V lost 1 base to trimming and J lost 4 bases; unmatched junction nucleotides: 8. Germline CDR1 LGHNA, CDR2 YSLEER. The CDR3 reads CASSQGGGRETYEQYF. DNA of the CDR3: TGCGCCAGCAGCCAAGGTGGCGGGAGGGAGACTTACGAGCAGTACTTC.

The chain has TRBV14 and TRBJ2-4; TRBD1 matches at 7 bases. With V trimmed by 6 bases and J by 6 bases, 8 bases remained unmatched. CDR1 and CDR2 from the germline V gene are SGHDN and FVKESK. CDR3 length: 14 residues. CDR3 amino acids: CASSRDRDANIQYF. In nucleotides, the CDR3 is TGTGCCAGCAGTCGCGACAGGGACGCAAACATTCAGTACTTC.

The rearrangement uses TRBV7-9 and TRBJ1-3; D is ambiguous. CDR1 is SEHNR, CDR2 FQNEAQ, per germline (reference sequence). The CDR3 loop spans 15 amino acids. Trimming took off 3 bases at V and 0 bases at J, with 9 bases between the two ends. This CDR3 is CASSFREDSGNTIYF. The CDR3, as DNA: TGTGCCAGCAGCTTTAGAGAAGACTCTGGAAACACCATATATTTT.

The CDR3 protein is CASSPGPAGAKNIQYF. The CDR3 DNA sequence: TGTGCCAGCTCACCAGGTCCGGCGGGGGCCAAAAACATTCAGTACTTC. The chain carries TRBV18 and TRBJ2-4; D is perhaps TRBD2 (6 bases). Germline CDR1 KGHSH, CDR2 LQKENI. V was trimmed by 2 bases and J by 1 base, leaving 12 bases between them. The CDR3 loop spans 16 amino acids.

The chain uses TRBV28 and TRBJ2-7; possible D gene TRBD1, 5 bases. The V end lost 8 bases, the J end lost 4 bases, and 12 bases lay between the germline ends. The CDR3 totals 12 residues. From germline, CDR1 is MDHEN and CDR2 SYDVKM. CDR3 sequence: CASARAGYEQYF. The CDR3, as DNA: TGTGCCAGCGCAAGGGCAGGGTACGAGCAGTACTTC.

The gene calls are TRBV30 and TRBJ1-1; D possibly corresponds to TRBD1 (5 bases). V lost 2 bases and J 7 bases, leaving 11 bases between the germline ends. Germline CDR1 reads GTSNPN; CDR2 reads SVGIG (reference sequence). The CDR3 length is 12 residues. For the CDR3, the DNA is TGTGCCTGGAGTACCCAGGGAGTTGAAGCTTTCTTT. Translated: CAWSTQGVEAFF.

This sequence joins TRBV15 and TRBJ2-1; D remains ambiguous. V dropped 0 bases and J dropped 9 bases, with 3 bases sitting between them. Germline values: CDR1 LNHNV, CDR2 YYDKDF (reference sequence). The CDR3 is 11 residues long. CDR3 protein: CATSRDFEQFF. In nucleotides, the CDR3 is TGTGCCACCAGCAGAGATTTTGAGCAGTTCTTC.

This rearrangement joins TRBV11-1 to TRBJ1-1; no clear D. Germline lookup yields CDR1 SGHAT and CDR2 FQDESV (reference sequence). V gave up 5 bases and J gave up 0 bases, with 10 bases separating them. The CDR3 length is 14 residues. In nucleotides, the CDR3 is TGTGCCAGCAGCCCCCCGCGGATGAACACTGAAGCTTTCTTT. It is translated as CASSPPRMNTEAFF.

This sequence joins TRBV11-1 and TRBJ2-5; D not resolved. The germline gives CDR1 SGHAT, CDR2 FQDESV (reference sequence). The CDR3 has 13 amino acids. Trimming removed 2 bases at V and 2 bases at J, with 6 bases between. DNA of the CDR3: TGTGCCAGCAGCTTATCCACACAAGAGACCCAGTACTTC. Protein sequence: CASSLSTQETQYF.

The rearrangement uses TRBV19 and TRBJ2-7; weak D call: TRBD2 (6 bases). Germline-derived CDR1 and CDR2 are LNHDA and SQIVND (reference sequence). The V end lost 8 bases, the J end lost 0 bases, and 17 bases lay between the germline ends. CDR3 length equals 15 residues. The DNA for the CDR3 is TGTGCCAGTGCCTCGGTGGGAGGAAGCTCCTACGAGCAGTACTTC. Translation gives CASASVGGSSYEQYF.

This rearrangement joins TRBV18 to TRBJ2-7; D not resolved. Germline CDR1 reads KGHSH; CDR2 reads LQKENI. The CDR3 loop spans 13 amino acids. Trimming cost V 3 bases and J 3 bases, with 9 bases left between them. The CDR3 protein is CASSPGYDYEQYF. The CDR3 DNA is TGTGCCAGCTCACCCGGCTATGACTACGAGCAGTACTTC. Filled out from reference TRBV18 and TRBJ2-7, the complete variable domain reads NAGVMQNPRHLVRRRGQEARLRCSPMKGHSHVYWYRQLPEEGLKFMVYLQKENIIDESGMPKERFSAEFPKEGPSILRIQQVVRGDSAAYFCASSPGYDYEQYFGPGTRLTVT.

This clone appeared once. This chain connects TRBV13 to TRBJ1-1; no firm D call. Per germline, CDR1 PRHDT and CDR2 FYEKMQ (reference sequence). The CDR3 covers 14 residues. V lost 5 bases to trimming and J lost 1 base, with 11 bases between them. CDR3: CASSRRGENTEAFF. CDR3 DNA: TGTGCCAGCAGCCGCCGGGGAGAGAACACTGAAGCTTTCTTT.

This chain joins TRBV28 and TRBJ2-7; unclear D gene. The CDR3 length is 12 residues. Trimming took off 3 bases at V and 4 bases at J, with 7 bases between the two ends. Germline V gene data show CDR1 as MDHEN and CDR2 as SYDVKM. The CDR3 DNA follows: TGTGCCAGCAGTTTGAACGGTTACGAGCAGTACTTC. This encodes CASSLNGYEQYF.

The chain uses TRBV27 and TRBJ1-5, with 9 bases lining up with TRBD1. CDR3 length: 17 amino acids. Germline assignment: CDR1 MNHEY and CDR2 SMNVEV (reference sequence). The trim removed 3 bases at V and 7 bases at J, leaving 13 bases unmatched. CDR3 bases: TGTGCCAGCAGTTTGGCACCGGGACAGGGTACGGGACAGCCCCAGCATTTT. Translation: CASSLAPGQGTGQPQHF.

The chain carries TRBV11-2 and TRBJ1-2; D is undetermined. V was pared by 1 base and J by 5 bases, with 11 bases between. CDR1 is SGHAT and CDR2 is FQNNGV in the germline V gene. This CDR3 contains 14 residues. CDR3 DNA: TGTGCCAGCAGCTTAGGCCGTAAGGGTTATGGCTACACCTTC. It is translated as CASSLGRKGYGYTF.

The chain recombines TRBV5-4 with TRBJ2-3; D is undetermined. The CDR3 contains 15 residues. CDR1 is SGHNT, CDR2 YYREEE, per germline (reference sequence). V was shortened by 4 bases and J by 1 base, with 13 bases between the two germline ends. The CDR3 DNA sequence: TGTGCCAGCAGCCTTAGCAGTCAGGGCACAGATACGCAGTATTTT. Its protein is CASSLSSQGTDTQYF.

The DNA for the CDR3 is TGCGCCAGCAGCTTGTTAGATCCTGGCTCCTACGAGCAGTACTTC. Its translation is CASSLLDPGSYEQYF. The J gene is TRBJ2-7, the V gene TRBV5-1; D not resolved. CDR1 is SGHRS, CDR2 YFSETQ, per germline. The germline V and J ends were trimmed by 1 base and 0 bases, with 11 bases remaining between them. This CDR3 is 15 amino acids long.

This clone showed up just a few times. The chain is built from TRBV28 and TRBJ1-2; no reliable D call. Germline CDR1 is MDHEN and CDR2 is SYDVKM. V lost 3 bases and J 6 bases, leaving 8 bases between the germline ends. CDR3 length equals 12 residues. The CDR3 bases are TGTGCCAGCAGTTTTATGTCAAATGGCTACACCTTC. As protein: CASSFMSNGYTF.

This chain joins TRBV27 and TRBJ2-1, with TRBD2 identical over 14 bases. Germline V gene data show CDR1 as MNHEY and CDR2 as SMNVEV (reference sequence). The CDR3 totals 17 residues. Germline trimming cut 6 bases from V and 7 bases from J; bases unmatched to any gene: 11. CDR3 DNA: TGTGCCAGCAGCCTGTGGGGAGGGACTAGCGGGAGAAATGAGCAGTTCTTC. Its protein is CASSLWGGTSGRNEQFF.